The entry below gives a single T cell receptor (beta chain) sequence along with its context. The antigen is unknown. Germline CDR1 reads SGDLS; CDR2 reads YYNGEE. V lost 0 bases to trimming and J lost 9 bases, with 7 bases between them. The CDR3 contains 13 residues. The sample comes from a study of cytomegalovirus exposure and HLA in healthy donors. The study's findings and limits: The analysis excluded some indistinguishable V segments, including TRBV6-2 and TRBV6-3.

The PCR used 60 Vbeta and 13 Jbeta primers. Assay used: immunoSEQ multiplex PCR; TCRdb lists only in-frame clones, some missing. The table records about 180,000 clones, 84% of them present only once. The sequenced sample consisted of PBMCs. V usage is TRBV9 and J usage is TRBJ1-6; D ambiguous. The receptor was derived from a girl aged 2 to 10 in good health and CMV-seropositive. The CDR3 bases are TGTGCCAGCAGCGTAGCTGGAGGTTCACCCCTCCACTTT. Its protein is CASSVAGGSPLHF.